This TCR beta chain was retrieved from a study of T cell responses to AZD1222 COVID-19 vaccine. As for this clone: Its antigen is still unknown.

Study-wide results and limits: Clonal diversity may have been underestimated in mostly white British donors. Unmutated regions of variants are reportedly targeted by nearly half of spike-specific TCRs.

Pooled in the analysis were second doses at about 4 or about 12 weeks. Method: immunoSEQ multiplex PCR; TCRdb's copy keeps in-frame clones and lacks some. Of roughly 35,000 clones listed, 70% to 90% were seen once; the top ten hold about 11%. Germline lookup yields CDR1 LNHDA and CDR2 SQIVND (reference sequence). The CDR3 loop spans 16 amino acids. Trimming stripped 7 bases from V and 6 bases from J, with 22 bases between. This clonotype was sampled from an adult who received the AZD1222 COVID-19 vaccine. The rearrangement joins TRBV19 to TRBJ2-1; D possibly uses TRBD1 or TRBD2 (5 bases each). This specimen was peripheral blood, taken 28 days after the second AZD1222 dose. The CDR3 coding sequence is TGTGCCAGTACCAGTATTAAGGGCTCGGGGCTCAATGAGCAGTTCTTC. Its protein is CASTSIKGSGLNEQFF.